This TCR beta chain was obtained from a study of Graves' ophthalmopathy and Graves' hyperthyroidism. Study conclusions and caveats: The 13-signature model separated ophthalmopathy from stable hyperthyroidism at 85% to 90% sensitivity and nearly 82% specificity. Thyroid clonotypes that were expanded above 0.001 frequency mostly also appeared in blood. Sensitivity reached 70% to 71% and specificity about 78% when the model predicted ophthalmopathy progression.

This clonotype has only a few counts. What it binds is not known. One junction end does not reproduce the germline sequence, and a read error may be involved. Germline V lookup: CDR1 MGHRA, CDR2 YSYEKL. The CDR3 is 16 amino acids. Physicians reached a diagnosis by relying on clinical symptoms, serum thyroxine, TRAb, thyroid ultrasound and orbital computed tomography. RNA transcripts were the template, and TCR beta CDR3 regions were amplified from them. HTBI primers served in a first-round RT-PCR, which a second-round multiplex PCR followed. From the multiplex PCR reads, TCRdb called clonotypes with MiXCR, one entry per CDR3 protein. The data show around 670,000 distinct CDR3 sequences, roughly 41% seen once.

This clonotype was obtained from an adult man with Graves' ophthalmopathy. Sample: peripheral blood. This rearrangement joins TRBV4-1 to TRBJ2-2; 8 bases line up with TRBD1. CDR3 region: CASSPEGQAYTGELFF. As DNA, the CDR3 is TGTGCCAGCAGCCCCGAGGGACAGGCGTACACCGGGGAGCTGTTTTTT.